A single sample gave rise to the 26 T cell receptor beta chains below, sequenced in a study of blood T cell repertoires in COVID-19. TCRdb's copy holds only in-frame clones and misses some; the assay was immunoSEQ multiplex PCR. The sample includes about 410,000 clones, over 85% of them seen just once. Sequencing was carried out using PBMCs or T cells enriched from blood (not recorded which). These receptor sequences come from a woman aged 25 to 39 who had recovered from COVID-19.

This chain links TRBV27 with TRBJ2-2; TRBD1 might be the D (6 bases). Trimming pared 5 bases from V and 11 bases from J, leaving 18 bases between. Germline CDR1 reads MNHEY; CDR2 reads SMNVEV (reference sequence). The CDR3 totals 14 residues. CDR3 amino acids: CASSNTGFRTELFF. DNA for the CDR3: TGTGCCAGCAGTAACACAGGGTTTCGAACAGAGCTGTTTTTT.

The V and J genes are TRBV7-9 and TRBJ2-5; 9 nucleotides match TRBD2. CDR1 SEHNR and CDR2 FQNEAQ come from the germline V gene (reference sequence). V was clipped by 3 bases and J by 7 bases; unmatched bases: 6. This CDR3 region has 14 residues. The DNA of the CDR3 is TGTGCCAGCAGCTTGGGACTAGCAGACGGGACCCAGTACTTC. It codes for CASSLGLADGTQYF.

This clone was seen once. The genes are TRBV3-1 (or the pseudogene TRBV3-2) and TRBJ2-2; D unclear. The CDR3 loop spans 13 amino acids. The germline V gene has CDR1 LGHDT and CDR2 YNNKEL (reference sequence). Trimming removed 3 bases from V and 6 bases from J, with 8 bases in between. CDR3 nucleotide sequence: TGTGCCAGCAGCCAGCTGAGTGCCGGGGAGCTGTTTTTT. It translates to CASSQLSAGELFF.

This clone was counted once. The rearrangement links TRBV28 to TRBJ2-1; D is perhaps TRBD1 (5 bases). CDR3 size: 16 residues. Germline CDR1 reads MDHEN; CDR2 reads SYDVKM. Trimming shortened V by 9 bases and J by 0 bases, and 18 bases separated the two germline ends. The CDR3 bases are TGTGCCAGTGTCTTGGAAGGGGTGGACTCCTACAATGAGCAGTTCTTC. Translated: CASVLEGVDSYNEQFF.

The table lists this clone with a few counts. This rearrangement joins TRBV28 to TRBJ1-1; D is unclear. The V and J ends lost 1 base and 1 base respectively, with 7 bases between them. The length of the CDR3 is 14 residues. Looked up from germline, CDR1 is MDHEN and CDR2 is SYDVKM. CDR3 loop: CASSLSVRNTEAFF. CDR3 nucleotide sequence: TGTGCCAGCAGTTTATCGGTTAGGAACACTGAAGCTTTCTTT. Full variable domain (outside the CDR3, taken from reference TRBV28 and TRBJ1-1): DVKVTQSSRYLVKRTGEKVFLECVQDMDHENMFWYRQDPGLGLRLIYFSYDVKMKEKGDIPEGYSVSREKKERFSLILESASTNQTSMYLCASSLSVRNTEAFFGQGTRLTVV.

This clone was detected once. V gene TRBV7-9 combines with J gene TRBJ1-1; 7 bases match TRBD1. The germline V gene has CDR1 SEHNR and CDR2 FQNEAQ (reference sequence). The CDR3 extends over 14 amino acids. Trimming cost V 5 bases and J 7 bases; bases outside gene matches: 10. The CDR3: CASSDRAGFSEAFF. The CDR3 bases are TGTGCCAGCAGCGACAGGGCAGGGTTTAGTGAAGCTTTCTTT.

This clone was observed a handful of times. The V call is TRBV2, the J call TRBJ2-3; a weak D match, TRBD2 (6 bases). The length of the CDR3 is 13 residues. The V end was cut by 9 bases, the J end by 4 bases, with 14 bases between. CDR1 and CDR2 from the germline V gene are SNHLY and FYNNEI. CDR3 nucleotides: TGTGCCAGTCTTTCGGGAGAGGCAGATACGCAGTATTTT. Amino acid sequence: CASLSGEADTQYF.

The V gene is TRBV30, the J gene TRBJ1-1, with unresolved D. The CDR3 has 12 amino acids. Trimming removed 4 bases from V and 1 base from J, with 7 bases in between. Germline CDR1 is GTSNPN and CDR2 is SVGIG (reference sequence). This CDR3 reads CAWTHGNTEAFF. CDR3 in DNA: TGTGCCTGGACTCACGGGAACACTGAAGCTTTCTTT.

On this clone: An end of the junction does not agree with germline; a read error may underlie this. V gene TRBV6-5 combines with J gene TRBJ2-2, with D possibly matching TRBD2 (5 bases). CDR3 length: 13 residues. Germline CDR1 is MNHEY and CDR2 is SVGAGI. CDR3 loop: CATSTEVTGELFF. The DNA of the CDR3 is TGTGCCACCAGTACGGAGGTTACCGGGGAGCTGTTTTTT.

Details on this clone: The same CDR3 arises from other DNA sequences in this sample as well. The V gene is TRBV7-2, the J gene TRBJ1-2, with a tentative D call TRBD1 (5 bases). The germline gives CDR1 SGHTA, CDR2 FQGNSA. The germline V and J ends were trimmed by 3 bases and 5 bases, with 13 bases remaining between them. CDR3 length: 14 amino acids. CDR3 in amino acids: CASSLGGRGYGYTF. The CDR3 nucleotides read TGTGCCAGCAGCTTGGGGGGGAGAGGATATGGCTACACCTTC. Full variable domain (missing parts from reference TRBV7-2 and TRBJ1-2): GAGVSQSPSNKVTEKGKDVELRCDPISGHTALYWYRQSLGQGLEFLIYFQGNSAPDKSGLPSDRFSAERTGGSVSTLTIQRTQQEDSAVYLCASSLGGRGYGYTFGSGTRLTVV.

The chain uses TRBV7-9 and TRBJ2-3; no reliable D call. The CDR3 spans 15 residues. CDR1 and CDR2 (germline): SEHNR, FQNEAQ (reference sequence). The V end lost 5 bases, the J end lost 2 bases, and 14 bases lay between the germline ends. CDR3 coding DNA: TGTGCCAGCAGCAACGCAAGAGGAAACACAGATACGCAGTATTTT. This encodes CASSNARGNTDTQYF. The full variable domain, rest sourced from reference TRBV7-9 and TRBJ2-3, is DTGVSQNPRHKITKRGQNVTFRCDPISEHNRLYWYRQTLGQGPEFLTYFQNEAQLEKSRLLSDRFSAERPKGSFSTLEIQRTEQGDSAMYLCASSNARGNTDTQYFGPGTRLTVL.

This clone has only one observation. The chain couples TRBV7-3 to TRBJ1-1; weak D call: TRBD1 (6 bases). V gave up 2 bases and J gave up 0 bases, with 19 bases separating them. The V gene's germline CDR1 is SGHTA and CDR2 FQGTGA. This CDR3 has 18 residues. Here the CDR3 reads CASSLRPAGQPVNTEAFF. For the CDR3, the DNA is TGTGCCAGCAGCTTACGGCCCGCCGGACAGCCTGTGAACACTGAAGCTTTCTTT.

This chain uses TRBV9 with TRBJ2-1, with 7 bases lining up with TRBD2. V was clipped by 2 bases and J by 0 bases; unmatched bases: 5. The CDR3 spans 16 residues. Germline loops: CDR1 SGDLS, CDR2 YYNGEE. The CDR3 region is CASSVGAGSSYNEQFF. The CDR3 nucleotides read TGTGCCAGCAGCGTGGGAGCGGGGAGCTCCTACAATGAGCAGTTCTTC.

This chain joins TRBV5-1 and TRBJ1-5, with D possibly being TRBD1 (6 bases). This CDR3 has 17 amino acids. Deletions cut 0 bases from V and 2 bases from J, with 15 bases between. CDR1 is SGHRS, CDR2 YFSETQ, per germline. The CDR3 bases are TGCGCCAGCAGCTTGGGCGCTCAGGGGTTCGGCAATCAGCCCCAGCATTTT. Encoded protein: CASSLGAQGFGNQPQHF.

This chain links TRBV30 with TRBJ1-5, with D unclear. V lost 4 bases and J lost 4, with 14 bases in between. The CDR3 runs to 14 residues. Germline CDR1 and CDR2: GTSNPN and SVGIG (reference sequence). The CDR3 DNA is TGTGCCTGGAACCAGGACGGGGTTAATCAGCCCCAGCATTTT. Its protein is CAWNQDGVNQPQHF.

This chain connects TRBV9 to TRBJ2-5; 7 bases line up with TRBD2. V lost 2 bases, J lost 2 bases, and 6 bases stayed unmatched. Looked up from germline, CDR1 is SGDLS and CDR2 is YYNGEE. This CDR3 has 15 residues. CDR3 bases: TGTGCCAGCAGCGTCGGCGGGAGCGGGCAAGAGACCCAGTACTTC. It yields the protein CASSVGGSGQETQYF.

In nucleotides, the CDR3 is TGTGCCAGCAGTAACCACAGGGACGGCTACACCTTC. It codes for CASSNHRDGYTF. The chain recombines TRBV6-4 with TRBJ1-2, with TRBD1 as a possible D gene (6 bases). Trimming stripped 5 bases from V and 8 bases from J, with 12 bases between. The germline V gene encodes CDR1 MRHNA and CDR2 SNTAGT. This CDR3 is 12 amino acids long.

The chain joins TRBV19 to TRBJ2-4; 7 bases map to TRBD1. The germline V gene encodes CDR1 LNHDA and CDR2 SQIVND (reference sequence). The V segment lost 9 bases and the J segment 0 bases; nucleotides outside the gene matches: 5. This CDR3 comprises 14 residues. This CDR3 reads CASADRIAKNIQYF. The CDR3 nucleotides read TGTGCCAGCGCGGACAGGATAGCCAAAAACATTCAGTACTTC.

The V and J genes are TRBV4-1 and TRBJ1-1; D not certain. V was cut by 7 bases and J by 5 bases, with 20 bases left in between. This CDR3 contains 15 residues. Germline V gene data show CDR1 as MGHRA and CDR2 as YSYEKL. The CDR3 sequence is CASTPENRGGTEAFF. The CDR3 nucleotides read TGCGCCAGCACTCCAGAGAACCGGGGAGGGACTGAAGCTTTCTTT.

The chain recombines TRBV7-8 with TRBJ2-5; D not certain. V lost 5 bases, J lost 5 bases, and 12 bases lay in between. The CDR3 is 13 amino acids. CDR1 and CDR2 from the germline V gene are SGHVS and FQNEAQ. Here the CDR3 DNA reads TGTGCCAGCAGCCTGCGTCCCCCCGAGACCCAGTACTTC. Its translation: CASSLRPPETQYF.

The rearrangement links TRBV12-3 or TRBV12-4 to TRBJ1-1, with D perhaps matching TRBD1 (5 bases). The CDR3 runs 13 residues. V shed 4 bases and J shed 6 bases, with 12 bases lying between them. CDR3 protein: CASSSQGISEAFF. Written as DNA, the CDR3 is TGTGCCAGCAGTTCCCAGGGAATCTCTGAAGCTTTCTTT.

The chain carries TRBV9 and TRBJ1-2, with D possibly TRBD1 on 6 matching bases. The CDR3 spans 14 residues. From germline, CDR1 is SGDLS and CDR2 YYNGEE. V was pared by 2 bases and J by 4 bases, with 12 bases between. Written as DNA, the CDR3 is TGTGCCAGCAGCGTGCAGGGGATCGGCTATGGCTACACCTTC. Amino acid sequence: CASSVQGIGYGYTF.

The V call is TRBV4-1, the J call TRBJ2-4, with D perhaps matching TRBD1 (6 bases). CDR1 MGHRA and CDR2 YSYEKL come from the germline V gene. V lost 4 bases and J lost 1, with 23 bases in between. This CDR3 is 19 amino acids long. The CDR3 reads CASSPQGQPHVSAKNIQYF. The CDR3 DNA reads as TGCGCCAGCAGCCCCCAAGGACAGCCTCACGTCTCTGCCAAAAACATTCAGTACTTC.

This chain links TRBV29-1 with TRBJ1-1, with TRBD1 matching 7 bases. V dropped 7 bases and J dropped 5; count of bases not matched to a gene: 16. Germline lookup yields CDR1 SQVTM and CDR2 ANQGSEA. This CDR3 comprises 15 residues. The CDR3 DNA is TGCAGCGCAAACCCTCTACAGGGGAGTAGAACTGAAGCTTTCTTT. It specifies CSANPLQGSRTEAFF. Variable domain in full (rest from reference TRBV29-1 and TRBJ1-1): SAVISQKPSRDICQRGTSLTIQCQVDSQVTMMFWYRQQPGQSLTLIATANQGSEATYESGFVIDKFPISRPNLTFSTLTVSNMSPEDSSIYLCSANPLQGSRTEAFFGQGTRLTVV.

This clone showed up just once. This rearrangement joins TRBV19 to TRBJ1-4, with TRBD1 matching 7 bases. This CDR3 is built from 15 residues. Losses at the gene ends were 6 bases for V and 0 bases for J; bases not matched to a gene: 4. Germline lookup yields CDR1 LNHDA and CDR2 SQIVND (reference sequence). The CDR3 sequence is CASRDQGATNEKLFF. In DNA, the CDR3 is TGTGCCAGTAGGGACCAGGGGGCAACTAATGAAAAACTGTTTTTT.

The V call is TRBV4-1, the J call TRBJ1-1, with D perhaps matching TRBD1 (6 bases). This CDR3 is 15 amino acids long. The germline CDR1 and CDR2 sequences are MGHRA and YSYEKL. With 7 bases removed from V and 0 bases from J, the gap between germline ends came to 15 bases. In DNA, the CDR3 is TGCGCCAGCACCCATTCCCAGGGGTTGAACACTGAAGCTTTCTTT. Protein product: CASTHSQGLNTEAFF.